The sequence of this T cell receptor beta chain was determined in a study of blood T cell repertoires in COVID-19. At the level of the study: Researchers got acute and convalescent COVID-19 samples from the United States, Italy and Spain. The cDNA or gDNA used as material had been derived from T cells, B-cell-depleted T cells, or PBMCs.

Source study methods: Researchers report that nucleated cell counts were estimated from reference gene primer amplification. Measured with immunoSEQ multiplex PCR; TCRdb has only the in-frame clones, and not every one. V, J and clone size were drawn from that table, and D and trimming were deduced from the DNA. The profile shows 90,000 to 100,000 clones, over 75% of them singletons. The CDR3 is 16 amino acids. V was clipped by 0 bases and J by 5 bases, with 13 bases between them. Germline-derived CDR1 and CDR2 are LGHDT and YNNKEL (reference sequence). The rearrangement links TRBV3-1 (or the pseudogene TRBV3-2) to TRBJ1-4; D not resolved. The TCR sequence derives from a man in his 60s with acute or convalescent COVID-19. The sample comprised peripheral blood. Here the CDR3 reads CASSQELGFGNEKLFF. The DNA of the CDR3 is TGTGCCAGCAGCCAAGAGCTTGGGTTCGGGAATGAAAAACTGTTTTTT.